This T cell receptor beta chain was sequenced for a study of shared clonotypes between healthy human individuals. The assay was run at deep level. Clones were sequenced by immunoSEQ multiplex PCR, and TCRdb holds only the in-frame ones, with some missing. The table lists more than 2 million clones, about 94% of them singletons, with about 0.13% in the top ten. Donation came from healthy HIV-negative adults that had no recent acute infections or vaccinations. All of the donors resided in Nashville, Tennessee, and each was a Caucasian adult. The germline V gene has CDR1 SNHLY and CDR2 FYNNEI. V gave up 6 bases and J gave up 6 bases; unmatched junction bases: 8. The CDR3 runs 15 residues.

The TCR originated in a man aged 18 to 29 in good health. Sequenced input: naive CD4+ T cells sorted from blood. Specified subset: CD45RA+ positively selected. The chain links TRBV2 to TRBJ1-5; 10 positions match TRBD1. CDR3 protein: CASRIGTGAGQPQHF. The CDR3 region has the DNA TGTGCCAGCAGGATAGGGACAGGGGCAGGTCAGCCCCAGCATTTT.